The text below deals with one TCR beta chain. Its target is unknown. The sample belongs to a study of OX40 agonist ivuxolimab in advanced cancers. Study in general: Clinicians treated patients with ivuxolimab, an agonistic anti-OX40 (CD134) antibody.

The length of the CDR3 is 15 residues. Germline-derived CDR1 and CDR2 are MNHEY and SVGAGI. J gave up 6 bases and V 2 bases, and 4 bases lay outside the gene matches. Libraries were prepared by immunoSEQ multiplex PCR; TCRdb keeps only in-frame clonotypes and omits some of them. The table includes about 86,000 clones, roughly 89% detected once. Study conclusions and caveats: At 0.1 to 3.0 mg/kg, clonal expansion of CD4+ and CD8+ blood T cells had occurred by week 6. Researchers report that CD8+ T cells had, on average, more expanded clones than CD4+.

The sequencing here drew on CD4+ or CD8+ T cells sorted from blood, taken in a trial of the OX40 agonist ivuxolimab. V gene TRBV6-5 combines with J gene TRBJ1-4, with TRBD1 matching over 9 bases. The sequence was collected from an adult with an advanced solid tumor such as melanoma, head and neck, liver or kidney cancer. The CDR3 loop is CASSYRGQGYEKLFF. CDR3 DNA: TGTGCCAGCAGTTACCGGGGACAGGGATATGAAAAACTGTTTTTT.